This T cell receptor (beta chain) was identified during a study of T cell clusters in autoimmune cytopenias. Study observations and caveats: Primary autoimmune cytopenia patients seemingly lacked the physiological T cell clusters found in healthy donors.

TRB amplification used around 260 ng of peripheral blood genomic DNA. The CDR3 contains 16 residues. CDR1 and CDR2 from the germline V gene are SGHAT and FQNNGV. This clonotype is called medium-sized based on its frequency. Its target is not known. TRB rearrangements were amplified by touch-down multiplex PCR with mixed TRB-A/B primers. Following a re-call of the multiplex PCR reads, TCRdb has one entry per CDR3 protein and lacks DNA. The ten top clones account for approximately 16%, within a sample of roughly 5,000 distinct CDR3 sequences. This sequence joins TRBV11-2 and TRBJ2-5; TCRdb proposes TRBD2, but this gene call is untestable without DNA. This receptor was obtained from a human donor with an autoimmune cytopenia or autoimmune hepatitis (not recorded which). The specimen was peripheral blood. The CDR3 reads CASSPRGLAGKETQYF.